This entry features one TCR beta chain sequence. Its matching antigen is unknown. Germline V gives CDR1 SGHTA, CDR2 FQGTGA. This CDR3 spans 19 amino acids. Trimming cost V 1 base and J 0 bases; bases outside gene matches: 7. After around ten days in culture, the CD4+ T cells were isolated. None of these healthy vaccinees had been infected with SARS-CoV-2 before vaccination. This record comes from a study of vaccination effects on CD4 cells after COVID-19. Study-level information: Cultures used over 1.5 million PBMC per well, about 10 IU/ml IL-2 and approximately 10 ug/ml peptides.

TCRdb keeps only in-frame clones here, not all; method: immunoSEQ multiplex PCR. Of 65,000 to 80,000 clones listed, roughly four fifths were seen once; the top ten hold roughly 2%. The TCR was taken from a human donor who received a COVID-19 vaccine. The sample consisted of CD4+ T cells from PBMCs cultured without peptide, taken before COVID-19 vaccination. V gene TRBV7-3 combines with J gene TRBJ2-2, with 11 bases aligning to TRBD2. CDR3 nucleotide sequence: TGTGCCAGCAGCTTAAAGTCCCCTAGCGGGGGGACGAACACCGGGGAGCTGTTTTTT. It encodes CASSLKSPSGGTNTGELFF.